This T cell receptor beta chain was retrieved from a study of OX40 agonist ivuxolimab in advanced cancers. Overall study context: Patients were given ivuxolimab, an antibody that agonizes OX40 (CD134).

Germline CDR1 reads LNHDA; CDR2 reads SQIVND (reference sequence). Trimming removed 9 bases from V and 4 bases from J, with 15 bases in between. The CDR3 is 13 residues long. For this clone: What it recognizes is unknown.

General study results and limits: Among T cells, CD8+ cells averaged more expanded clones than CD4+ cells. At 0.1 to 3.0 mg/kg, CD4+ and CD8+ blood T cells expanded clonally by week 6.

Cycle 7 day 1, cycle 4 day 1, and baseline were the timepoints at which blood was sampled. Generated by immunoSEQ multiplex PCR, the TCRdb table keeps only in-frame clones and is missing some. Here the sample spans about 73,000 clones, more than 80% being singletons. The chain joins TRBV19 to TRBJ1-2; perhaps TRBD1 as D (5 bases). The source of this sequence is an adult with an advanced solid tumor such as melanoma, head and neck, liver or kidney cancer. Sequencing used CD4+ or CD8+ T cells sorted from blood, obtained in a trial of the OX40 agonist ivuxolimab. CDR3 sequence: CASPWAGRYGYTF. The CDR3 DNA reads as TGTGCCAGCCCATGGGCAGGGCGCTATGGCTACACCTTC.